This T cell receptor beta chain was sequenced for a study of blood T cell repertoires in COVID-19. Clones were read by immunoSEQ multiplex PCR, and TCRdb kept only the in-frame ones, dropping some. The sample contains roughly 190,000 clones, less than 90% of which appear only once. The TCR originated in a woman aged 40 to 55 with acute or convalescent COVID-19. Sequencing used peripheral blood.

The CDR3 nucleotides are TGTGCCAGCAGCCCAGGGACAGCCCGACGGAAGCAGTACTTC. Residues: CASSPGTARRKQYF. The rearrangement links TRBV7-2 to TRBJ2-7; 7 nucleotides agree with TRBD1. CDR1 SGHTA and CDR2 FQGNSA come from the germline V gene. V lost 5 bases, J lost 8 bases, and 12 bases stayed unmatched. The CDR3 loop spans 14 amino acids.